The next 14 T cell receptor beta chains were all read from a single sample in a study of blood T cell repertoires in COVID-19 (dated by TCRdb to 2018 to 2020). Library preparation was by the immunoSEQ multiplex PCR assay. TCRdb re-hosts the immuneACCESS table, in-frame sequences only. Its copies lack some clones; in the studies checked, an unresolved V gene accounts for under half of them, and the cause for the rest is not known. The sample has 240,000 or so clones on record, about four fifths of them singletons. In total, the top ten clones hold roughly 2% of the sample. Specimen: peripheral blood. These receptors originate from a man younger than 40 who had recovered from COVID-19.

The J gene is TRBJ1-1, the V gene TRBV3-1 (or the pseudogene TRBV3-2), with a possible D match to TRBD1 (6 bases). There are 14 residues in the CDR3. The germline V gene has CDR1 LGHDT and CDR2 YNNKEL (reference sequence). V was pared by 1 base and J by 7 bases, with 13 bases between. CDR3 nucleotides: TGTGCCAGCAGCCAAGGCGGGGGGCGGGATGAAGCTTTCTTT. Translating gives CASSQGGGRDEAFF.

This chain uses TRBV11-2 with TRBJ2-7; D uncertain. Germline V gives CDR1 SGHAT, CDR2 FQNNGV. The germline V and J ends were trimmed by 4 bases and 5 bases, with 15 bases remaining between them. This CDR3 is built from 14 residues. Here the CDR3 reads CASSSQPLWHEQYV. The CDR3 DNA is TGTGCCAGCAGCTCACAGCCGCTTTGGCACGAGCAGTACGTC.

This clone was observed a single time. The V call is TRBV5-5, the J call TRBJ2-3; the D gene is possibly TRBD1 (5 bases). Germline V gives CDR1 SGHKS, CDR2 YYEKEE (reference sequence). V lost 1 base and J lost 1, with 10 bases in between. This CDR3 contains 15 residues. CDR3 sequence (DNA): TGTGCCAGCAGCTTGATTAGGGGCGGCACAGATACGCAGTATTTT. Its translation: CASSLIRGGTDTQYF.

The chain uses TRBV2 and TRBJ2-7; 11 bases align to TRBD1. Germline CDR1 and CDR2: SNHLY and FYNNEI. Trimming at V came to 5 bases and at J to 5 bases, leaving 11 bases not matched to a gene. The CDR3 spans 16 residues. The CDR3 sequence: CASSPFGTGGINEQYF. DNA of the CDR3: TGTGCCAGCAGTCCTTTCGGGACAGGGGGAATCAACGAGCAGTACTTC.

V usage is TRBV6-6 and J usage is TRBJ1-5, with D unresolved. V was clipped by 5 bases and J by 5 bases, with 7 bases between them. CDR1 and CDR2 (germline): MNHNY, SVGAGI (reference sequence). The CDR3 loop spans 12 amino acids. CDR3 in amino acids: CASSPAYQPQHF. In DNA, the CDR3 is TGTGCCAGCAGTCCCGCGTATCAGCCCCAGCATTTT.

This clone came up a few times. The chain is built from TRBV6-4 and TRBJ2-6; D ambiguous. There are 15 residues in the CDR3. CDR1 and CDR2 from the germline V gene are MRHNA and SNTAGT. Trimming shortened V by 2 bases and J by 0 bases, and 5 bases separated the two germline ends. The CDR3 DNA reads TGTGCCAGCAGTGACCGCGGCTCTGGGGCCAACGTCCTGACTTTC. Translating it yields CASSDRGSGANVLTF.

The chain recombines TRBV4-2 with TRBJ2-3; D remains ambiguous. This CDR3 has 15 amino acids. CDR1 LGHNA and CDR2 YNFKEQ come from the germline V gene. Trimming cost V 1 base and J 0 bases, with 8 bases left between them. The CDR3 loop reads CASSQGLVSTDTQYF. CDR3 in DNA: TGTGCCAGCAGCCAAGGGCTCGTGAGCACAGATACGCAGTATTTT.

The CDR3, as DNA: TGTGCCAGCAGCGTACGGGGCCGGGGGGAGACCCAGTACTTC. Its translation: CASSVRGRGETQYF. The rearrangement joins TRBV7-8 to TRBJ2-5; D is possibly TRBD2 (6 bases). This CDR3 comprises 14 residues. CDR1 SGHVS and CDR2 FQNEAQ come from the germline V gene. V dropped 5 bases and J dropped 5 bases, with 15 bases sitting between them.

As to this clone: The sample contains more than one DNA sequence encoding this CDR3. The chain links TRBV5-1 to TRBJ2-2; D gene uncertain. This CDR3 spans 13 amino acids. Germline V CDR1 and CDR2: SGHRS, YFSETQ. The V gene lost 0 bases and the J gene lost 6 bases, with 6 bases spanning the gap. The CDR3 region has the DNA TGCGCCAGCAGCTTGGATCCAGCCGGGGAGCTGTTTTTT. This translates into CASSLDPAGELFF.

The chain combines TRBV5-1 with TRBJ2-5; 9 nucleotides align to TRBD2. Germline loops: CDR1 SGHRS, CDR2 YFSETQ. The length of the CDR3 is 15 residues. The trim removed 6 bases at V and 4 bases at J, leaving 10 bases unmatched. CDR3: CASNVAGGLGETQYF. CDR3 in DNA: TGCGCCAGCAACGTGGCGGGGGGGCTAGGAGAGACCCAGTACTTC.

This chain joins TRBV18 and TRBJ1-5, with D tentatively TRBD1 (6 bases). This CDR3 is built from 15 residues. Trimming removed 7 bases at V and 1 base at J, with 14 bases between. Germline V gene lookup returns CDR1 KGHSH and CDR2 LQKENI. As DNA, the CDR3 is TGTGCCAGCTGGGGGGGGGCAGGGAGCAATCAGCCCCAGCATTTT. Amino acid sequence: CASWGGAGSNQPQHF.

This chain's CDR3 is CASSVDRGYDTEAFF. DNA of the CDR3: TGTGCCAGCAGCGTGGACAGGGGATATGACACTGAAGCTTTCTTT. This chain connects TRBV9 to TRBJ1-1; 9 nucleotides match TRBD1. The CDR3 is 15 residues long. CDR1 is SGDLS and CDR2 is YYNGEE in the germline V gene. With V trimmed by 2 bases and J by 3 bases, 5 bases remained unmatched.

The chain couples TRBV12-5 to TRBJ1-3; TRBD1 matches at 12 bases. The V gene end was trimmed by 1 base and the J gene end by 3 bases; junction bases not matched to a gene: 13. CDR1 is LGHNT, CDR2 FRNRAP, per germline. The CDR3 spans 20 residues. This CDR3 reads CASGLAPGQGALTGGNTIYF. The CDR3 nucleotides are TGTGCTAGTGGTTTGGCGCCGGGACAGGGGGCCCTTACGGGTGGAAACACCATATATTTT.

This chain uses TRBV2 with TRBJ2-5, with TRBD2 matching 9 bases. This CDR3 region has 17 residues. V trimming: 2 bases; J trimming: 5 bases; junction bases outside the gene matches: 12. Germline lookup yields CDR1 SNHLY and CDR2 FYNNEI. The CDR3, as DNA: TGTGCCAGCAGTGAAAGGGCGGTAGGGACTAGCACGGAGACCCAGTACTTC. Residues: CASSERAVGTSTETQYF.